The rows below give T cell receptor beta chains drawn from one sample of a study of blood T cell repertoires in COVID-19. Measured with immunoSEQ multiplex PCR; TCRdb has only the in-frame clones, and not every one. The data contain about 220,000 clones, around 82% of them singletons. Sequencing used peripheral blood. The source is a woman aged 25 to 45 who had recovered from COVID-19. The CDR3 runs from the conserved cysteine through the conserved F or W. A D gene is named only where the DNA matches it firmly. Some rows have no size entry. The others give once, few or many, or a class for an expanded clone.

TRBJ1-2,.,TRBV5-4,TRBD1,TGTGCCAGCAGCCCACCGGGACAGGATTATGGCTACACCTTC,CASSPPGQDYGYTF
TRBJ2-1,once,TRBV12-3/TRBV12-4,TRBD2,TGTGCCAGCAGACTTAAGGGACTACGGCAGTTCTTC,CASRLKGLRQFF
TRBJ2-3,.,TRBV7-9,.,TGTGCCAGCAGTCAGGACAGCAGCACAGATACGCAGTATTTT,CASSQDSSTDTQYF
TRBJ1-6,.,TRBV12-3/TRBV12-4,.,TGTGCCAGCAGTCCTCGGACAAATTCACCCCTCCACTTT,CASSPRTNSPLHF
TRBJ2-2,.,TRBV10-3,.,TGTGCCATCAGTGACCAGGGGCATCAAAGCGGGGAGCTGTTTTTT,CAISDQGHQSGELFF
TRBJ2-1,once,TRBV7-3,TRBD2,TGTGCCAGCAGTTCCACTAGCGGGAATAATGAGCAGTTCTTC,CASSSTSGNNEQFF
TRBJ2-1,.,TRBV6-2/TRBV6-3,TRBD1,TGTGCCAGCAGTTACTCGATTAGGGGACAGCCCATCTACAATGAGCAGTTCTTC,CASSYSIRGQPIYNEQFF
TRBJ1-2,.,TRBV29-1,.,TGCAGCGTTGACCCTCCGACTATAGGGTACACCTTC,CSVDPPTIGYTF
TRBJ2-5,.,TRBV29-1,TRBD2,TGCAGCGCCAGGTGGGCTAGCGGGTCCCAAGAGACCCAGTACTTC,CSARWASGSQETQYF
TRBJ2-1,.,TRBV9,TRBD2,TGTGCCAGCAGCCCTGGACTAGCGATTCCCAATGAGCAGTTCTTC,CASSPGLAIPNEQFF
TRBJ2-7,few,TRBV28,TRBD1,TGTGCCAGCAGTTCGGGGACAGGGGGTTCCTACGAGCAGTACTTC,CASSSGTGGSYEQYF
TRBJ1-5,.,TRBV2,.,TGTGCCAGCAGGCGGACAGTGAATAGCAATCAGCCCCAGCATTTT,CASRRTVNSNQPQHF
TRBJ1-4,.,TRBV5-1,TRBD1,TGCGCCAGCAGCTTAAGCCGACAGGGACCGAATGAAAAACTGTTTTTT,CASSLSRQGPNEKLFF
TRBJ1-6,.,TRBV6-5,.,TGTGCCAGCAGGGCGGGCCCCTATAATTCACCCCTCCACTTT,CASRAGPYNSPLHF
TRBJ1-5,.,TRBV10-3,.,TGTGCCACTCGTGAAGGGGTAAATAGCAATCAGCCCCAGCATTTT,CATREGVNSNQPQHF
TRBJ2-3,few,TRBV7-3,.,TGTGCCAGCAGCCATCAAGCGGTTGTCACAGATACGCAGTATTTT,CASSHQAVVTDTQYF
TRBJ2-7,.,TRBV28,TRBD1,TGTGCCAGCAGTTTAATACAGGGGTGGGCCTACGAGCAGTACTTC,CASSLIQGWAYEQYF
TRBJ2-7,.,TRBV25-1,.,TGTGCCAGCAGTGAAATACAGCACTCCTACGAGCAGTACTTC,CASSEIQHSYEQYF
TRBJ2-1,.,TRBV27,.,TGTGCCAGCAGTTTACGCGGGTTCAAATCGAATGAGCAGTTCTTC,CASSLRGFKSNEQFF
TRBJ1-2,.,TRBV6-5,.,TGTGCCTGCAGAACGGACAGTAACTATGGCTACACCTTC,CACRTDSNYGYTF
TRBJ1-2,.,TRBV28,.,TGTGCCACAAGGGGGTATCACTATGGCTACACCTTC,CATRGYHYGYTF
TRBJ2-7,.,TRBV11-3,.,TGTGCCAGCAGCTCGTCGGCAGGTCCCTCCTACGAGCAGTACTTC,CASSSSAGPSYEQYF
TRBJ2-7,.,TRBV7-9,TRBD2,TGTGCCAGCGCCCGTCCACTAGCGGGAGTCGAGCAGTACTTC,CASARPLAGVEQYF
TRBJ2-7,many,TRBV2,.,TGTGCCAGCCGGGGGACCGGCACCTACGAGCAGTACTTC,CASRGTGTYEQYF
TRBJ1-2,.,TRBV28,TRBD1,TGTGCCAGCAGTACGGGACAGGGAAGCTATGGCTACACCTTC,CASSTGQGSYGYTF